This T cell receptor (beta chain) was observed in a study of radiation and T cells in renal cell carcinoma. Data came from immunoSEQ multiplex PCR; TCRdb stores just in-frame clones and leaves some out. The data show around 78,000 clones, 70% to 90% seen once. The time point is: blood 4 weeks post-SBRT, at nephrectomy. Treatment defined: 15 Gy SBRT to primary tumor, nephrectomy 4 weeks later. Nephrectomy followed 15 Gy stereotactic body radiation by 4 weeks. The tumor was a clear cell renal cell carcinoma. Germline V gene sequence: CDR1 MNHNY, CDR2 SVGAGI (reference sequence). The length of the CDR3 is 12 residues. V shed 5 bases and J shed 2 bases, with 7 bases lying between them.

The TCR originated in a woman in her 70s with renal cell carcinoma. Sequenced material: blood, taken from a patient whose treatment included radiotherapy and nephrectomy. The gene calls are TRBV6-6 and TRBJ2-7; no definite D call. CDR3 coding DNA: TGTGCCAGCAGTCCGGTCGCCTACGAGCAGTACTTC. Amino acids: CASSPVAYEQYF.